This T cell receptor (beta chain) stems from a study of T cell responses to AZD1222 COVID-19 vaccine. Whole-study results and caveats: Vaccination with two AZD1222 doses was followed by a rise in Spike-specific TCR breadth and depth. Samples come after the peak T cell response, not at day 14.

Profiled with immunoSEQ multiplex PCR; TCRdb holds only in-frame clones, not every one. The top ten hold approximately 7.7% of the sample, which has around 200,000 clones, 85% to 90% seen once. Per the germline V gene, CDR1 is SGDLS and CDR2 is YYNGEE. The CDR3 has 15 residues. The ends lost 3 bases at V and 2 bases at J; junction bases unmatched: 5. Concerning this clone: What it binds is not known.

The V call is TRBV9, the J call TRBJ1-3, with 7 bases identical to TRBD1. The sample in question was peripheral blood, obtained on day 0 of AZD1222 vaccination. This receptor was taken from an adult in good health. CDR3 nucleotides: TGTGCCAGCAGCGGGCGACAGGGCACTGGAAACACCATATATTTT. Translation gives CASSGRQGTGNTIYF.